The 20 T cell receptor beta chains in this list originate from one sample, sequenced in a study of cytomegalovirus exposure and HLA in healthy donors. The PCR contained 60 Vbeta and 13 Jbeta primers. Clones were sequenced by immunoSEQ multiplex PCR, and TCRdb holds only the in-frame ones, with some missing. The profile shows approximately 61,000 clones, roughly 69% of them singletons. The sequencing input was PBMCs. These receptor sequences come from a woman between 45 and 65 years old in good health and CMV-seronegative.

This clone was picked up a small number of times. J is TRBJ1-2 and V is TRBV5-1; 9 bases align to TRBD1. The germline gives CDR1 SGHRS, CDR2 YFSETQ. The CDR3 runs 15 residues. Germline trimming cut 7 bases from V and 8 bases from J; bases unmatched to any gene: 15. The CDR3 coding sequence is TGCGCCAGCCGCCTGGCTATGGACAGGGGCGGCGGCTACACCTTC. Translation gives CASRLAMDRGGGYTF.

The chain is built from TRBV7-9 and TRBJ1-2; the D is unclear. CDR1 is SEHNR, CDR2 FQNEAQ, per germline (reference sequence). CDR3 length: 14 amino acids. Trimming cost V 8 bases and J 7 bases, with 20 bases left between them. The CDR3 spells CASGWEGRVSGYTF. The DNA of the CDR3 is TGTGCCAGCGGCTGGGAGGGCCGGGTTTCTGGCTACACCTTC.

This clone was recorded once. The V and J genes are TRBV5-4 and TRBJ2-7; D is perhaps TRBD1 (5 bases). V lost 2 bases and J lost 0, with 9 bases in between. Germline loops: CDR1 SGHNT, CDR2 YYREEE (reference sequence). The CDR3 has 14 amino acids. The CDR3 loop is CASSFRGSSYEQYF. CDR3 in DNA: TGTGCCAGCAGCTTTAGGGGAAGCTCCTACGAGCAGTACTTC.

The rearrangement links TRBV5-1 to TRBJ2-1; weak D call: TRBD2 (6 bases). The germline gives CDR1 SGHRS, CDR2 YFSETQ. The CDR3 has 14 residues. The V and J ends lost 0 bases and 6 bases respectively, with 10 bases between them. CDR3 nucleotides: TGCGCCAGCAGCTTGGGTAGCGGACCCAATGAGCAGTTCTTC. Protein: CASSLGSGPNEQFF.

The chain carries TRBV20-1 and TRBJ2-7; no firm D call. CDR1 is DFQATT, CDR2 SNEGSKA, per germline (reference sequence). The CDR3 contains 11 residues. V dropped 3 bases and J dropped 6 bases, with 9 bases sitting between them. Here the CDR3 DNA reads TGCAGTGCTAGTCGCGCGCCCGAGCAGTACTTC. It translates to CSASRAPEQYF.

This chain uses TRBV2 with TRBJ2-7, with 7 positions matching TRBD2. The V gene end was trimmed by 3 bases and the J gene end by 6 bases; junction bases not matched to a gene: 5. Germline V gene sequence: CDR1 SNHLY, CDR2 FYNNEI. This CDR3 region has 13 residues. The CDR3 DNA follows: TGTGCCAGCAGTGAGGGGGAGGGCACCGAGCAGTACTTC. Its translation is CASSEGEGTEQYF.

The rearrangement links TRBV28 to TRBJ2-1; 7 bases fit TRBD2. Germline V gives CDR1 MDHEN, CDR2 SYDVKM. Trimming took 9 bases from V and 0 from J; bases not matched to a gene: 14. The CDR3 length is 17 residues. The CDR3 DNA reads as TGTGCCAGGAGGATCGAGACTAGCCTCAGCTCCTACAATGAGCAGTTCTTC. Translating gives CARRIETSLSSYNEQFF.

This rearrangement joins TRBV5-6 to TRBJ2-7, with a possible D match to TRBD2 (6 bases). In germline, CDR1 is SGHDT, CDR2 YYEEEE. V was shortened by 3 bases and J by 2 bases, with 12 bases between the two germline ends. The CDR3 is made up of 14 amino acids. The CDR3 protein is CASSWAGLTYEQYF. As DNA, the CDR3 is TGTGCCAGCAGCTGGGCGGGATTAACCTACGAGCAGTACTTC.

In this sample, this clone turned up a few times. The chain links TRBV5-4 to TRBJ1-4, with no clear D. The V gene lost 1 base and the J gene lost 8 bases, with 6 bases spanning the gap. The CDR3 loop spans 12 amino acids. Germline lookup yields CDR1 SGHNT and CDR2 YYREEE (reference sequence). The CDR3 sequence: CASSLRGEKLFF. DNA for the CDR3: TGTGCCAGCAGCTTGCGAGGGGAAAAACTGTTTTTT.

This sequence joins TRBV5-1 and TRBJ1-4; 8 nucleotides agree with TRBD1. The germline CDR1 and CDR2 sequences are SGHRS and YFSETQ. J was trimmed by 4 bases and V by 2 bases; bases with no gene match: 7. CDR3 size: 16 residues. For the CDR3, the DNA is TGCGCCAGCAGCTTCGCCGGGACAGGAGATAATGAAAAACTGTTTTTT. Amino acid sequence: CASSFAGTGDNEKLFF.

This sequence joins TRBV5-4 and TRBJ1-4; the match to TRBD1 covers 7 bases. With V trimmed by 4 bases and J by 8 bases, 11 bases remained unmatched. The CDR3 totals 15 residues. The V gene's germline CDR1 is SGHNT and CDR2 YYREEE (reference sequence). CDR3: CASSHRGYEKEKLFF. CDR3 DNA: TGTGCCAGCAGCCACAGGGGATACGAGAAGGAAAAACTGTTTTTT.

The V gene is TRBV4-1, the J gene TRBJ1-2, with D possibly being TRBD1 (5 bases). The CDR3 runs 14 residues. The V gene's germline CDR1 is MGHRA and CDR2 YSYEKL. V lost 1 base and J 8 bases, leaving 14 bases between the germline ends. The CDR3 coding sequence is TGCGCCAGCAGCCAAGCCAGGGCCGTGGGGGGCTACACCTTC. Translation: CASSQARAVGGYTF.

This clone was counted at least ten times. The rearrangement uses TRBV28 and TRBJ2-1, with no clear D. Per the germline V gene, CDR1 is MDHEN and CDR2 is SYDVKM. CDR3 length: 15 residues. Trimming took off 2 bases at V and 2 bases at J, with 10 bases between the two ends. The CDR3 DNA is TGTGCCAGCAGTTTAGGCGAGCGAGCCTACAATGAGCAGTTCTTC. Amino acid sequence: CASSLGERAYNEQFF.

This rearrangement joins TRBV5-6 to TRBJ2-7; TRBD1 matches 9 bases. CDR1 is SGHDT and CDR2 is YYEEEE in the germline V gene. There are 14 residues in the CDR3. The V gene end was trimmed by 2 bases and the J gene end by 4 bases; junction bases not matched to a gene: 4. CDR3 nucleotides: TGTGCCAGCAGCTTTGGGACAGGGCTGTACGAGCAGTACTTC. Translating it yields CASSFGTGLYEQYF.

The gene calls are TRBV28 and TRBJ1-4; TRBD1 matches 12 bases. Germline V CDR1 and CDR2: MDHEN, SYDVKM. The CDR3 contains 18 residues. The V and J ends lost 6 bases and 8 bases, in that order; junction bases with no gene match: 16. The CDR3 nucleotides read TGTGCCAGCAGGACCCCCGGGACAGGGGGCGGCGTTAGGGAAAAACTGTTTTTT. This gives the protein CASRTPGTGGGVREKLFF.

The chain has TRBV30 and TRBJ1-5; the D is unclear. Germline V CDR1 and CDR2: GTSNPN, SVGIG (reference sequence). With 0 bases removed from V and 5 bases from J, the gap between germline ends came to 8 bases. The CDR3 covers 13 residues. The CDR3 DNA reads TGTGCCTGGAGTGTAATGGGCGATCAGCCCCAGCATTTT. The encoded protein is CAWSVMGDQPQHF.

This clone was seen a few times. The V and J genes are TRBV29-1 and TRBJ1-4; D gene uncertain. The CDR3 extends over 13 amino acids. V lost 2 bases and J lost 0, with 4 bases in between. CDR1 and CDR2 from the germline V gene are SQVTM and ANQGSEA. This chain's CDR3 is CSVESATNEKLFF. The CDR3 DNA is TGCAGCGTTGAATCGGCAACTAATGAAAAACTGTTTTTT.

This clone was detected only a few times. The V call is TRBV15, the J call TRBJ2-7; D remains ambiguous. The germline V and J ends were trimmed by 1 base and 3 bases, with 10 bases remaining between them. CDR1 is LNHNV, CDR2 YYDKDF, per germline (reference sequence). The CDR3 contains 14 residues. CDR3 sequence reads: CATSRVFPSYEQYF. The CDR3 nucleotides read TGTGCCACCAGCAGAGTTTTTCCCAGCTACGAGCAGTACTTC.

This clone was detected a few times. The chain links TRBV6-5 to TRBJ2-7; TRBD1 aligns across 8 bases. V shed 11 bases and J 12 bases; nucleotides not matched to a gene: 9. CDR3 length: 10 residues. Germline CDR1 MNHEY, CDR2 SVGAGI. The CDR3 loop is CAVRGHLLYF. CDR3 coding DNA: TGTGCCGTCAGGGGGCACTTGCTGTACTTC.

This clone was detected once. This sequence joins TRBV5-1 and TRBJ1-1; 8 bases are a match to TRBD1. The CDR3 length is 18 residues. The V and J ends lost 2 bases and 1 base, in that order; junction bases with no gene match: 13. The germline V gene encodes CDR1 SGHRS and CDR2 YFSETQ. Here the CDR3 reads CASSLPVQGAHRNTEAFF. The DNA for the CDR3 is TGCGCCAGCAGCTTACCGGTGCAGGGGGCGCATCGGAACACTGAAGCTTTCTTT.